The TCR beta chain under discussion was sequenced for a study of blood T cells in healthy people across ages. Points from the study as a whole: As age increased, TCR beta diversity per million T cells fell in a roughly linear fashion. Samples with more naive T cells showed higher observed beta diversity.

Using a J-beta primer mix together with a sample-barcoded 5' primer, a second PCR was run for about 6 to 12 cycles. Using its own MiXCR run on the 5' RACE reads, TCRdb lists one record per CDR3 protein. This table holds about 1.4 million distinct CDR3 sequences, 45% to 70% found once. V was shortened by 7 bases and J by 4 bases, with 10 bases between the two germline ends. The germline V gene has CDR1 MGHDK and CDR2 SYGVNS. This CDR3 is built from 12 residues. About this clonotype: Its antigen is undetermined.

Collection of roughly 9.8 milliliters of peripheral blood was performed for each donor. Material for sequencing was blood. The V and J genes are TRBV25-1 and TRBJ1-2; possible D gene TRBD1, 6 bases. The source is a man between 18 and 29 years old in good health. Here the CDR3 reads CASMGGLYGYTF. The DNA for the CDR3 is TGTGCCAGCATGGGGGGGCTCTATGGCTACACCTTC.